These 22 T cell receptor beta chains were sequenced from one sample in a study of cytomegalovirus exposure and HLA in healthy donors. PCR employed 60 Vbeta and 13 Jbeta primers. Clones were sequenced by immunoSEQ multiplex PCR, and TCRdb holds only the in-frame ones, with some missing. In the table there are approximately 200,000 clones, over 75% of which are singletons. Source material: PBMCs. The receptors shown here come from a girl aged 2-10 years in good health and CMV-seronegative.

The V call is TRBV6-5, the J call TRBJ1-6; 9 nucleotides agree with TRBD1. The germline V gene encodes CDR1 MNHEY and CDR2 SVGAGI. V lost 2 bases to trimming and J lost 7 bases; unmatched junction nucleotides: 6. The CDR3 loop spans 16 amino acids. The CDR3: CASSYRTGAENSPLHF. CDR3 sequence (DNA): TGTGCCAGCAGTTACCGGACAGGGGCTGAGAATTCACCCCTCCACTTT.

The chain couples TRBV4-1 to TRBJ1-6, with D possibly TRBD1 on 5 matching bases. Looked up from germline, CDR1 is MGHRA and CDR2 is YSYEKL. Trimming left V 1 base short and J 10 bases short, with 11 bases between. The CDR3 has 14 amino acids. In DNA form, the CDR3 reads TGCGCCAGCAGCCAAGTTGGCGGACAATCACCCCTCCACTTT. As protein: CASSQVGGQSPLHF.

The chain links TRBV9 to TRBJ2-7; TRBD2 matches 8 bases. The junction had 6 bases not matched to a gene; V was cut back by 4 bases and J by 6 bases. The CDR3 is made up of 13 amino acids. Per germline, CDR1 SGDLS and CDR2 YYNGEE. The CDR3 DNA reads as TGTGCCAGCAGCCCGGGACTAGGAACCGAGCAGTACTTC. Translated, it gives CASSPGLGTEQYF.

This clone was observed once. The CDR3: CASSDQGKNTEAFF. Written as DNA, the CDR3 is TGTGCCAGCAGTGACCAGGGGAAGAACACTGAAGCTTTCTTT. The chain carries TRBV6-1 and TRBJ1-1; tentatively, D is TRBD1 (6 bases). V was clipped by 3 bases and J by 1 base, with 9 bases between them. The length of the CDR3 is 14 residues. Germline V gives CDR1 MNHNS, CDR2 SASEGT.

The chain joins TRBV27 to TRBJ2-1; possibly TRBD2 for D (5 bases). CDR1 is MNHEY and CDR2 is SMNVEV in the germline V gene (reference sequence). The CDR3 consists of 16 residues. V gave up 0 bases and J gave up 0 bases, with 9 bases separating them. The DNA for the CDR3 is TGTGCCAGCAGTTTATCCGGGGTGAGCTCCTACAATGAGCAGTTCTTC. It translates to CASSLSGVSSYNEQFF.

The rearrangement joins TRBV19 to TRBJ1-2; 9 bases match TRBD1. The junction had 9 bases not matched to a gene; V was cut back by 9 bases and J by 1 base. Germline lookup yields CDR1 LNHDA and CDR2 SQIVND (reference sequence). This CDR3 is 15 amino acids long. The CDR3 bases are TGTGCCAGCCTACTTAGGACAGGGGATAACTATGGCTACACCTTC. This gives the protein CASLLRTGDNYGYTF.

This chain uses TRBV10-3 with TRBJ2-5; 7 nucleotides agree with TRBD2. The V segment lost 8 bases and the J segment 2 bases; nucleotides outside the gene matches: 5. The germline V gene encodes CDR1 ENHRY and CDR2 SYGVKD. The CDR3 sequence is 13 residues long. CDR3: CAIRGGGQETQYF. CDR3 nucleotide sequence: TGTGCCATCCGTGGGGGGGGGCAAGAGACCCAGTACTTC.

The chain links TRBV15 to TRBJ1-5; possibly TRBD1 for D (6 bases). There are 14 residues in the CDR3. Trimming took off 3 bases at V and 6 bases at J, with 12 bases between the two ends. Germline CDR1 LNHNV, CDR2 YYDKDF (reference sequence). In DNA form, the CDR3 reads TGTGCCACCAGCAGGAACAGGGTCCGTCAGCCCCAGCATTTT. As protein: CATSRNRVRQPQHF.

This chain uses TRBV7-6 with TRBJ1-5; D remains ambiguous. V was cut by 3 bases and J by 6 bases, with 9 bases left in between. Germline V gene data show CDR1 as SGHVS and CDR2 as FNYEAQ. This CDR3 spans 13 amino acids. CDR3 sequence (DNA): TGTGCCAGCAGCTTCGAGGTGGGTCAGCCCCAGCATTTT. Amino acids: CASSFEVGQPQHF.

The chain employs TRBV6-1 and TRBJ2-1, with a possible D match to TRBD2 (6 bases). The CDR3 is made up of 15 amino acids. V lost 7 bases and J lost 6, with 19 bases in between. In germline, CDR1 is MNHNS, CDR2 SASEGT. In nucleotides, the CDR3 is TGTGCCAGCAACTCTGGTGGAGGGATGGGCAATGAGCAGTTCTTC. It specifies CASNSGGGMGNEQFF.

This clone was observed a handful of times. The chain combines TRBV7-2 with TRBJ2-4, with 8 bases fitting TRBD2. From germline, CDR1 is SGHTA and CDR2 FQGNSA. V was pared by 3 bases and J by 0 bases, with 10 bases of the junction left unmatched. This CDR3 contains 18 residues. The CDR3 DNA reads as TGTGCCAGCAGCTTGGAACTAGCGGCGCCCCTAGCCAAAAACATTCAGTACTTC. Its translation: CASSLELAAPLAKNIQYF.

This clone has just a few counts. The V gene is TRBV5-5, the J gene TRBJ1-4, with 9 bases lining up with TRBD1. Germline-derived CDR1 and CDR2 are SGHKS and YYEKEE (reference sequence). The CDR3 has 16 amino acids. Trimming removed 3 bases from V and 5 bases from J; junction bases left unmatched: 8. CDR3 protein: CASSSRPGQGNEKLFF. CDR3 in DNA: TGTGCCAGCAGCTCGCGTCCGGGACAGGGAAATGAAAAACTGTTTTTT.

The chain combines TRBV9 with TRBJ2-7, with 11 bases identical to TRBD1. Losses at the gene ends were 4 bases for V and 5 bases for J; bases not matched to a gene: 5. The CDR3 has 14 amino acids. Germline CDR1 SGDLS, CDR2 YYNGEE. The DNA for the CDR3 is TGTGCCAGCAGCCTTGGACAGGGGGCCAACGAGCAGTACTTC. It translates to CASSLGQGANEQYF.

CDR3 bases: TGTGCCAGCAGCCATAGCGGGGGAACGTATTTT. Its translation: CASSHSGGTYF. The chain combines TRBV7-9 with TRBJ2-3, with 9 bases lining up with TRBD2. The CDR3 is 11 residues long. Germline CDR1 and CDR2: SEHNR and FQNEAQ (reference sequence). Trimming removed 5 bases from V and 14 bases from J; junction bases left unmatched: 5.

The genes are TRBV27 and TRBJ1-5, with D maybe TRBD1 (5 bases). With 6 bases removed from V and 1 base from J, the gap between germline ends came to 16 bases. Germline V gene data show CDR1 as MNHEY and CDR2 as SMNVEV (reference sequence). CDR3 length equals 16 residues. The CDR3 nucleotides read TGTGCCAGCAGACCGCTGGCGGGGCGCAGCAATCAGCCCCAGCATTTT. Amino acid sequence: CASRPLAGRSNQPQHF.

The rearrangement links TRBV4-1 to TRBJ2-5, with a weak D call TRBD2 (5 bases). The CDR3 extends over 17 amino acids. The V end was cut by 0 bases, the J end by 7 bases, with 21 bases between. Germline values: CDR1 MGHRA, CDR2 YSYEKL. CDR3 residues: CASSQEGRSGPLGTQYF. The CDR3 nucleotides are TGCGCCAGCAGCCAAGAGGGTCGGAGCGGACCATTGGGGACCCAGTACTTC.

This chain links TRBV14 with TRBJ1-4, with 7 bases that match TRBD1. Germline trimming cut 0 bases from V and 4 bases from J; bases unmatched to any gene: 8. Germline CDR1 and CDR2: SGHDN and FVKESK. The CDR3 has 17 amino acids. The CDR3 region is CASSQDRPGQLNEKLFF. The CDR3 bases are TGTGCCAGCAGCCAAGATAGACCGGGACAGCTTAATGAAAAACTGTTTTTT.

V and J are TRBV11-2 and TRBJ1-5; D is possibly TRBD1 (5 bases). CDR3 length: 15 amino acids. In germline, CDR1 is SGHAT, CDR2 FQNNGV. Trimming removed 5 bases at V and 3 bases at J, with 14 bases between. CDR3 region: CASSPAGGVNQPQHF. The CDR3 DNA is TGTGCCAGCAGCCCCGCCGGGGGGGTCAATCAGCCCCAGCATTTT.

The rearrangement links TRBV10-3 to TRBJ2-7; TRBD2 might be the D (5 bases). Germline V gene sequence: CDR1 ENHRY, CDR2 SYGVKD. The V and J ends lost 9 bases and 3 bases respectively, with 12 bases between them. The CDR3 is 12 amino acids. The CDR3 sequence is CAIADGDYEQYF. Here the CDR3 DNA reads TGTGCCATAGCGGACGGAGACTACGAGCAGTACTTC.

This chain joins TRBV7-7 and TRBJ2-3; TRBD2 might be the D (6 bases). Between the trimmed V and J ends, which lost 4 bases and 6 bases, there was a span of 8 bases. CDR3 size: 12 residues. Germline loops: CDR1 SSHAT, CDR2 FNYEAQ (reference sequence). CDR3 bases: TGTGCCAGCAGCTCTGGGGGGGATACGCAGTATTTT. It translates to CASSSGGDTQYF.

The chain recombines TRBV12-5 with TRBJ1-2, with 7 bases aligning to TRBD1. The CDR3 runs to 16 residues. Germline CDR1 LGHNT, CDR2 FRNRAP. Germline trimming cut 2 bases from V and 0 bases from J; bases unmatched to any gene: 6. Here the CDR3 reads CASGLTTGTANYGYTF. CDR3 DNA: TGTGCTAGTGGTTTGACGACCGGGACAGCTAACTATGGCTACACCTTC.

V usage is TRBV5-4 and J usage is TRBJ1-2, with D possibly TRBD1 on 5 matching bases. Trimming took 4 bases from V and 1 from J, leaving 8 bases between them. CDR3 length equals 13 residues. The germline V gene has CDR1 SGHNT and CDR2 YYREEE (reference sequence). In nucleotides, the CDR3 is TGTGCCAGCAGCCTGACAGATAACTATGGCTACACCTTC. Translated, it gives CASSLTDNYGYTF.